This note documents a single T cell receptor (beta chain) sequence. These data originate in a study of cytomegalovirus exposure and HLA in healthy donors. 13 Jbeta primers and 60 Vbeta primers were used for the PCR. This table comes from immunoSEQ multiplex PCR, and its TCRdb copy is limited to in-frame clones, with some not included. The sample consists of about 160,000 clones, 80% to 90% of them appearing once. Deletions cut 1 base from V and 1 base from J, with 14 bases between. The CDR3 length is 17 residues. Germline CDR1 KGHSH, CDR2 LQKENI. The receptor's source is a man aged 18 to 35 in good health and CMV-seropositive. The sequenced material came from PBMCs. V usage is TRBV18 and J usage is TRBJ1-3; D is ambiguous. The CDR3 loop reads CASSPQVAGRSGNTIYF. The DNA of the CDR3 is TGTGCCAGCTCACCACAAGTCGCCGGTCGGTCTGGAAACACCATATATTTT.